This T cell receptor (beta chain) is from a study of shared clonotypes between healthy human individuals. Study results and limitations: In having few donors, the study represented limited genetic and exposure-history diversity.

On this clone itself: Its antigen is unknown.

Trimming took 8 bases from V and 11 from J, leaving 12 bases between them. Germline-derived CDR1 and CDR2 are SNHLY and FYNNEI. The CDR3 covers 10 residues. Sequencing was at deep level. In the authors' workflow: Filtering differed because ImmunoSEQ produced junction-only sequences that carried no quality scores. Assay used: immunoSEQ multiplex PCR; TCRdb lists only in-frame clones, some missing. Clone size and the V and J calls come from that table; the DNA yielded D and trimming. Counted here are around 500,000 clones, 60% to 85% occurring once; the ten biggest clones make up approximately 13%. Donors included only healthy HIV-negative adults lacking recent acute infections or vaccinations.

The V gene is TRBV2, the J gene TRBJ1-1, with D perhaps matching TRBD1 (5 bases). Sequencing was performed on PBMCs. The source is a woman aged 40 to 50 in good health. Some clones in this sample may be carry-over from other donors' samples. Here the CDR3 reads CASRGRSAFF. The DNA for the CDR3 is TGTGCCAGCCGGGGCCGTTCGGCTTTCTTT.